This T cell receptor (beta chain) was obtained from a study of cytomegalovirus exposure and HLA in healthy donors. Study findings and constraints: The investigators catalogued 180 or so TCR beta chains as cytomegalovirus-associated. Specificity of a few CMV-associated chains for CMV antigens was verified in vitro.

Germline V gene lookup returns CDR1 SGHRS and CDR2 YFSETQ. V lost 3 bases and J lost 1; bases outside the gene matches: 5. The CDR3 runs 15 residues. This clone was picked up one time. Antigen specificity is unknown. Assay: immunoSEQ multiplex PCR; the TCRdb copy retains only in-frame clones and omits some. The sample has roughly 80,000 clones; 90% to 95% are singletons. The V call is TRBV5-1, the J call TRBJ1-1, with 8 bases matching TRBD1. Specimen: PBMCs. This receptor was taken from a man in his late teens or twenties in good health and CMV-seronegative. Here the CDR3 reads CASSSGDRGNTEAFF. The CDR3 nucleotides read TGCGCCAGCAGCTCCGGTGACAGGGGGAACACTGAAGCTTTCTTT.